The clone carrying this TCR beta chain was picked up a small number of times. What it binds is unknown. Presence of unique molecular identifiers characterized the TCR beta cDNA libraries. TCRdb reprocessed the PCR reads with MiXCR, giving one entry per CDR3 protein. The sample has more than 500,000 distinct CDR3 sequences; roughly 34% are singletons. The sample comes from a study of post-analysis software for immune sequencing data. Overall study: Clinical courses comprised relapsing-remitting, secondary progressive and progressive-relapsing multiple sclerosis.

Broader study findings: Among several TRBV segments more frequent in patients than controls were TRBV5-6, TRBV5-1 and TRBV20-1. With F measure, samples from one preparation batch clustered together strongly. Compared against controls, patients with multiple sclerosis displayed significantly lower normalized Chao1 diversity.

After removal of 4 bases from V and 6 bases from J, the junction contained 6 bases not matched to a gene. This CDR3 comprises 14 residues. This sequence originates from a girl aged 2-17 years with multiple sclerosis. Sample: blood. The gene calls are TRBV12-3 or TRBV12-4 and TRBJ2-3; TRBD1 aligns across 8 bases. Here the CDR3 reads CASSSSGGSDTQYF. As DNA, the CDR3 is TGTGCCAGCAGTTCTTCAGGGGGCAGCGATACGCAGTATTTT.